The 29 T cell receptor beta chains below were found in one sample sequenced in a study of blood T cell repertoires in COVID-19. The protocol was immunoSEQ multiplex PCR, while the TCRdb copy is restricted to in-frame clones and leaves out a portion. The sample holds hundreds of thousands of clones, 82% seen once. Material for sequencing was PBMCs or T cells enriched from blood (not recorded which). The source is a woman in her sixties who had recovered from COVID-19.

The chain joins TRBV29-1 to TRBJ2-3; tentatively, D is TRBD2 (5 bases). V lost 6 bases, J lost 6 bases, and 19 bases lay in between. CDR1 SQVTM and CDR2 ANQGSEA come from the germline V gene. CDR3 length equals 14 residues. The CDR3, as DNA: TGCAGCGTCCGCGGCCACCTTAAGCGGGATACGCAGTATTTT. Protein: CSVRGHLKRDTQYF.

The gene calls are TRBV7-9 and TRBJ2-4; TRBD2 is a possible D gene (6 bases). The V end was cut by 5 bases, the J end by 6 bases, with 17 bases between. Germline lookup yields CDR1 SEHNR and CDR2 FQNEAQ (reference sequence). CDR3 length equals 15 residues. Here the CDR3 reads CASSIVRGGGNIQYF. The DNA of the CDR3 is TGTGCCAGCAGCATCGTCCGGGGAGGAGGAAACATTCAGTACTTC.

This chain uses TRBV19 with TRBJ2-7; 9 positions agree with TRBD2. The CDR3 covers 13 residues. V was pared by 9 bases and J by 1 base, with 4 bases of the junction left unmatched. Germline V gene lookup returns CDR1 LNHDA and CDR2 SQIVND (reference sequence). CDR3 sequence (DNA): TGTGCCAGCAGCGGGGGGACTTCCTACGAGCAGTACTTC. This translates into CASSGGTSYEQYF.

V gene TRBV7-8 combines with J gene TRBJ1-5; D unclear. The ends were cut back, 5 bases at V and 4 bases at J, with 9 bases in the middle. Germline V gene data show CDR1 as SGHVS and CDR2 as FQNEAQ. The CDR3 totals 13 residues. CDR3 bases: TGTGCCAGCAGCCGAGGAGAAAATCAGCCCCAGCATTTT. This encodes CASSRGENQPQHF.

The genes are TRBV24-1 and TRBJ2-2; 9 bases match TRBD1. The germline CDR1 and CDR2 sequences are KGHDR and SFDVKD. This CDR3 comprises 15 residues. The J segment lost 6 bases and the V segment lost 10 bases, leaving 11 bases of the junction unmatched. This chain's CDR3 is CATSTGTGIAGELFF. For the CDR3, the DNA is TGTGCCACTTCGACCGGGACAGGGATTGCCGGGGAGCTGTTTTTT.

This clone has more than one count but fewer than ten. J is TRBJ1-6 and V is TRBV11-2; D gene unclear. The CDR3 is 13 amino acids. The germline V and J ends were trimmed by 2 bases and 7 bases, with 6 bases remaining between them. The germline V gene has CDR1 SGHAT and CDR2 FQNNGV. CDR3 DNA: TGTGCCAGCAGCTTACAGTTAAATTCACCCCTCCACTTT. Residues: CASSLQLNSPLHF.

The rearrangement uses TRBV19 and TRBJ1-1; TRBD1 might be the D (5 bases). The CDR3 extends over 15 amino acids. Germline V gene data show CDR1 as LNHDA and CDR2 as SQIVND (reference sequence). V shed 7 bases and J shed 4 bases, with 19 bases lying between them. Here the CDR3 DNA reads TGTGCCAGTACCCTACGCCAGGGAAAGGGCACTGAAGCTTTCTTT. The encoded protein is CASTLRQGKGTEAFF.

This chain joins TRBV10-3 and TRBJ1-5; 7 positions agree with TRBD1. Looked up from germline, CDR1 is ENHRY and CDR2 is SYGVKD. V trimming: 3 bases; J trimming: 1 base; junction bases outside the gene matches: 6. The CDR3 has 16 residues. The CDR3 nucleotides are TGTGCCATCAGTGATATGCGGGACAGAAGCAATCAGCCCCAGCATTTT. It specifies CAISDMRDRSNQPQHF.

The chain carries TRBV29-1 and TRBJ1-2; a possible D gene is TRBD1 (5 bases). Trimming pared 4 bases from V and 7 bases from J, leaving 16 bases between. Germline V gene data show CDR1 as SQVTM and CDR2 as ANQGSEA. The CDR3 runs to 13 residues. CDR3 sequence reads: CSVGFRVQSGYTF. CDR3 nucleotides: TGCAGCGTTGGATTCAGGGTTCAGAGTGGCTACACCTTC.

This clone was observed once. The V call is TRBV6-5, the J call TRBJ1-4; 8 positions match TRBD1. V trimming: 9 bases; J trimming: 7 bases; junction bases outside the gene matches: 4. The CDR3 length is 12 residues. CDR1 is MNHEY and CDR2 is SVGAGI in the germline V gene. The CDR3 DNA reads TGTGCCAGTAGACAGGGGAGTGAAAAACTGTTTTTT. This encodes CASRQGSEKLFF.

V and J are TRBV13 and TRBJ1-6, with TRBD1 matching 7 bases. Germline CDR1 is PRHDT and CDR2 is FYEKMQ (reference sequence). Losses at the gene ends were 5 bases for V and 10 bases for J; bases not matched to a gene: 2. The CDR3 is made up of 12 amino acids. This chain's CDR3 is CASSLRGSPLHF. CDR3 DNA: TGTGCCAGCAGCCTCAGGGGGTCACCCCTCCACTTT.

The genes are TRBV14 and TRBJ1-3; 8 bases map to TRBD1. The CDR3 is 15 amino acids. V gave up 3 bases and J gave up 0 bases; unmatched junction bases: 1. Germline V CDR1 and CDR2: SGHDN, FVKESK. The DNA for the CDR3 is TGTGCCAGCAGCCACGGGACAGGCTCTGGAAACACCATATATTTT. Protein product: CASSHGTGSGNTIYF.

This chain links TRBV19 with TRBJ1-5, with D uncertain. Germline lookup yields CDR1 LNHDA and CDR2 SQIVND (reference sequence). Trimming took 1 base from V and 4 from J, leaving 11 bases between them. The CDR3 totals 15 residues. The CDR3 sequence is CASSIVRVWNQPQHF. The CDR3 nucleotides read TGTGCCAGTAGTATAGTGAGGGTTTGGAATCAGCCCCAGCATTTT.

CDR3 DNA: TGTGCCAGCAGTGACACCGGGACAGCTAGCTATGGCTACACCTTC. It encodes CASSDTGTASYGYTF. The V call is TRBV6-6, the J call TRBJ1-2; 7 nucleotides align to TRBD1. Germline V gene data show CDR1 as MNHNY and CDR2 as SVGAGI (reference sequence). The CDR3 runs to 15 residues. The J segment lost 4 bases and the V segment lost 5 bases, leaving 10 bases of the junction unmatched.

This clone has only one observation. V usage is TRBV19 and J usage is TRBJ1-5, with 7 bases that match TRBD1. There are 14 residues in the CDR3. V shed 8 bases, J shed 3 bases, and the junction held 7 bases outside the gene matches. Germline V gene lookup returns CDR1 LNHDA and CDR2 SQIVND (reference sequence). This CDR3 reads CASGPTGPNQPQHF. The CDR3 DNA is TGTGCCAGTGGACCGACAGGGCCCAATCAGCCCCAGCATTTT.

The gene calls are TRBV10-3 and TRBJ1-3; 7 bases agree with TRBD1. With V trimmed by 4 bases and J by 0 bases, 6 bases remained unmatched. The CDR3 extends over 16 amino acids. Looked up from germline, CDR1 is ENHRY and CDR2 is SYGVKD. In DNA, the CDR3 is TGTGCCATCAGTGGTTCGGACAGGAACTCTGGAAACACCATATATTTT. It translates to CAISGSDRNSGNTIYF.

In its sample, this clone was seen once. The rearrangement links TRBV4-3 to TRBJ2-1, with a tentative D call TRBD1 (7 bases). Trimming removed 1 base at V and 10 bases at J, with 14 bases between. This CDR3 has 14 amino acids. Germline-derived CDR1 and CDR2 are LGHNA and YSLEER. The CDR3 loop reads CASSQGRGTEEQFF. As DNA, the CDR3 is TGCGCCAGCAGCCAAGGGAGGGGGACAGAAGAGCAGTTCTTC.

The chain is built from TRBV12-3 or TRBV12-4 and TRBJ1-3; D not certain. CDR3 size: 11 residues. Deletions cut 5 bases from V and 8 bases from J, with 7 bases between. The CDR3 sequence: CASSPQYTIYF. DNA of the CDR3: TGTGCCAGCAGTCCCCAGTACACCATATATTTT.

This clone was observed a handful of times. The rearrangement links TRBV7-9 to TRBJ2-5, with 11 positions matching TRBD1. This CDR3 contains 15 residues. The V gene's germline CDR1 is SEHNR and CDR2 FQNEAQ (reference sequence). V lost 5 bases to trimming and J lost 5 bases; unmatched junction nucleotides: 7. CDR3 loop: CASSRGGTGGETQYF. The CDR3 nucleotides are TGTGCCAGCAGCCGAGGCGGGACAGGGGGTGAGACCCAGTACTTC.

The chain recombines TRBV19 with TRBJ1-1; TRBD1 matches 8 bases. Germline V gives CDR1 LNHDA, CDR2 SQIVND (reference sequence). The CDR3 has 16 residues. V was clipped by 8 bases and J by 5 bases; unmatched bases: 16. The CDR3 nucleotides read TGTGCCAGTCATTTCGGCCAGGGGGCTGCGTGGACTGAAGCTTTCTTT. This codes for CASHFGQGAAWTEAFF. The full variable domain, rest sourced from reference TRBV19 and TRBJ1-1, is DGGITQSPKYLFRKEGQNVTLSCEQNLNHDAMYWYRQDPGQGLRLIYYSQIVNDFQKGDIAEGYSVSREKKESFPLTVTSAQKNPTAFYLCASHFGQGAAWTEAFFGQGTRLTVV.

The chain carries TRBV6-5 and TRBJ2-7; 7 nucleotides match TRBD1. The CDR3 consists of 14 residues. Germline CDR1 MNHEY, CDR2 SVGAGI. V dropped 2 bases and J dropped 7; count of bases not matched to a gene: 8. The CDR3 nucleotides read TGTGCCAGCAGTTACCAAGACAGGGCGGATGAGCAGTACTTC. Its translation: CASSYQDRADEQYF.

The chain uses TRBV19 and TRBJ1-1, with 9 bases aligning to TRBD1. This CDR3 has 13 amino acids. Germline V gene lookup returns CDR1 LNHDA and CDR2 SQIVND (reference sequence). V lost 2 bases, J lost 10 bases, and 5 bases stayed unmatched. The CDR3 coding sequence is TGTGCCAGTAGTATAATGGGACAGGGAGTAGCTTTCTTT. It is translated as CASSIMGQGVAFF. The full variable domain, with the rest looked up from reference TRBV19 and TRBJ1-1, is DGGITQSPKYLFRKEGQNVTLSCEQNLNHDAMYWYRQDPGQGLRLIYYSQIVNDFQKGDIAEGYSVSREKKESFPLTVTSAQKNPTAFYLCASSIMGQGVAFFGQGTRLTVV.

This chain uses TRBV10-3 with TRBJ2-1; TRBD2 might be the D (6 bases). Germline V gives CDR1 ENHRY, CDR2 SYGVKD. The V end lost 6 bases, the J end lost 3 bases, and 15 bases lay between the germline ends. This CDR3 contains 15 residues. The CDR3, as DNA: TGTGCCATCAGGTCGGGACTTGGGGACTACAATGAGCAGTTCTTC. This gives the protein CAIRSGLGDYNEQFF.

This rearrangement joins TRBV2 to TRBJ1-2; D is ambiguous. Germline V gene lookup returns CDR1 SNHLY and CDR2 FYNNEI. The CDR3 is 15 residues long. Trimming took 2 bases from V and 2 from J, leaving 12 bases between them. CDR3 residues: CASSERSTVNYGYTF. The CDR3 DNA reads as TGTGCCAGCAGTGAAAGGTCCACAGTCAACTATGGCTACACCTTC.

The rearrangement joins TRBV19 to TRBJ1-5, with TRBD1 matching over 7 bases. There are 16 residues in the CDR3. V lost 5 bases to trimming and J lost 3 bases; unmatched junction nucleotides: 10. Germline-derived CDR1 and CDR2 are LNHDA and SQIVND (reference sequence). CDR3 DNA sequence: TGTGCCAGTAGTCCCTTAACAGGGGCCTACAATCAGCCCCAGCATTTT. The encoded protein is CASSPLTGAYNQPQHF. Drawing the rest from reference TRBV19 and TRBJ1-5, the complete variable domain is DGGITQSPKYLFRKEGQNVTLSCEQNLNHDAMYWYRQDPGQGLRLIYYSQIVNDFQKGDIAEGYSVSREKKESFPLTVTSAQKNPTAFYLCASSPLTGAYNQPQHFGDGTRLSIL.

DNA of the CDR3: TGTGCCAGCAGCTTAGACGGGACAGGGGGCACCAATCAGCCCCAGCATTTT. As protein: CASSLDGTGGTNQPQHF. This chain uses TRBV5-8 with TRBJ1-5; TRBD1 aligns across 12 bases. With V trimmed by 2 bases and J by 3 bases, 6 bases remained unmatched. This CDR3 spans 17 amino acids. Germline CDR1 is SGHTS and CDR2 is YDEGEE.

This rearrangement joins TRBV10-3 to TRBJ1-1; a weak D match, TRBD1 (5 bases). V was pared by 6 bases and J by 0 bases, with 8 bases between. The CDR3 runs to 13 residues. Germline V gene data show CDR1 as ENHRY and CDR2 as SYGVKD. CDR3 in DNA: TGTGCCATCAGGGAGACAGTGAACACTGAAGCTTTCTTT. Translating gives CAIRETVNTEAFF.

The V gene is TRBV6-5, the J gene TRBJ2-1; TRBD2 agrees at 10 bases. CDR1 is MNHEY and CDR2 is SVGAGI in the germline V gene. The CDR3 covers 14 residues. J was trimmed by 6 bases and V by 7 bases; bases with no gene match: 6. For the CDR3, the DNA is TGTGCCAGCACTCCGGGACTAGCGTTCAATGAGCAGTTCTTC. Its protein product is CASTPGLAFNEQFF.

J is TRBJ1-4 and V is TRBV11-2, with D unclear. The CDR3 is 12 residues long. Trimming stripped 0 bases from V and 8 bases from J, with 4 bases between. Germline loops: CDR1 SGHAT, CDR2 FQNNGV. The CDR3 region is CASSLEREKLFF. For the CDR3, the DNA is TGTGCCAGCAGCTTAGAGAGGGAAAAACTGTTTTTT.